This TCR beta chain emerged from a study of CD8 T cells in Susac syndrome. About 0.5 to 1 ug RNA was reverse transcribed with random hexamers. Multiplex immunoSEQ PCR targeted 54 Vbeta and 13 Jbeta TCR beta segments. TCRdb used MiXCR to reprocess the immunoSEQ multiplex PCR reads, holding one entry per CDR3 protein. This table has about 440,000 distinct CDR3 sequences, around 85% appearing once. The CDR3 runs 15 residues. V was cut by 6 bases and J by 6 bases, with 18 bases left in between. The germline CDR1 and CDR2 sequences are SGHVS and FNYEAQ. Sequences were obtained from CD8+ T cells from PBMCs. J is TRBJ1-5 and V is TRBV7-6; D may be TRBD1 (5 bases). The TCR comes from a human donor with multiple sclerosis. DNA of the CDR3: TGTGCCAGCAGTCCACGGGCAGGGAAAAGTCAGCCCCAGCATTTT. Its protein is CASSPRAGKSQPQHF.